This record looks at one TCR beta chain sequence and its context. The clone's antigen remains unknown. No per-base quality is available; no much larger clone lies one base away. According to the germline V gene, CDR1 reads SGHVS and CDR2 reads FNYEAQ. The junction carries 13 bases between V and J, which are trimmed by 5 bases and 0 bases respectively. From the cysteine through the phenylalanine, the CDR3 covers 15 amino acids. Only CDR3 DNA remains: 45 bases, in frame from the first base. Libraries were prepared through the immunoSEQ multiplex PCR assay. For the multiplex PCR, a mixture combining 60 forward primers for TCR Vbeta segments and 13 reverse primers for TCR Jbeta segments was used. A multiplex PCR assay on genomic DNA amplified the CDR3 region of rearranged TCR beta genes. Amplified TCR beta libraries were sequenced as 87-base-pair reads on the Illumina HiSeq System. Turning to the authors' computational methods: In a later analysis, some 80 million unique TCR beta chains were counted across the roughly 700 repertoires, and roughly 9.9 million of these chains were shared by at least two donors. Raw reads were error-corrected and collapsed into unique sequences with a nearest-neighbor algorithm that merged closely related sequences to remove PCR and sequencing errors. CDR3 sequences were aligned to IMGT reference sequences to assign V, D and J gene segments. For a sequence to be retained, a match of at least six nucleotides to both a V gene segment and a J gene segment was required. Rearrangements were called productive when the CDR3 lacked stop codons and stayed in frame with V and J; all others were non-productive. CDR3 was defined by IMGT convention, running from the second conserved V-encoded cysteine to the conserved J-encoded phenylalanine. The earlier analysis of around 640 of the donors excluded sequences that lacked an unambiguous match to a single V gene segment. An earlier analysis of a few hundred of the donors classified V segments as functional when productive rearrangements were above 56.7% and as segregating when the standard deviation between donors was above 5%. A statistical classification framework was developed to diagnose cytomegalovirus status using the catalog of TCR beta chain sequences. V and J gene assignment, in a later analysis, came from comparing TCR nucleotide sequences with IMGT/GENE-DB human TR gene sequences. A later analysis assigned CDR3 sequences and most-parsimonious VDJ recombination scenarios with the TCRdist pipeline. A later analysis defined each TCR beta chain by its CDR3 amino acid sequence plus V-gene family, and excluded reads lacking a unique V-gene family. A later analysis removed 592 highly shared, low-generation-probability nucleotide sequences to deal with suspected cross-contamination and a sequencing artifact. For each public chain, a later analysis derived a clonal expansion index from normalized ranks of inferred template counts within each repertoire. A later analysis computed generation probabilities with a VDJ recombination model fitted to out-of-frame rearrangements, and checked the results against IGoR. In a later analysis, hypergeometric tests were used to score TCR-TCR, TCR-HLA and TCR-CMV co-occurrence, with a repertoire-size bias correction applied to TCR pairs. To estimate false discovery rates, a later analysis permuted the HLA or CMV assignments 20 times. In a later analysis, co-occurring TCRs were grouped using DBSCAN, and TCRdist sequence similarity was added for clustering within HLA-allele-positive subsets. Repertoires with fewer than 30,000 or more than 120,000 public chains were left out of co-occurrence clustering, as were about 5 repertoires with anomalous nucleotide sharing. TCRdb's version of the immuneACCESS table is confined to in-frame rearrangements and falls short of the full clone set. An unresolved V gene accounts for under half of the shortfall where checked; the remainder is of unknown origin. D and trimming were read from the DNA, whereas the V and J calls and clone size are those reported in that table. This sample is represented by tens of thousands of clones; 60% to 80% of them were singletons. About 7% of the sample comes from the top ten.

The data were taken from a study of cytomegalovirus exposure and HLA in healthy donors (dated by TCRdb to the late 2010s). With respect to the entire study: An earlier analysis of fewer than 750 of the donors reported about 260 Gb of sequence data and some 110 million unique TCR beta sequences obtained from about 179 million T cells. Around 330 gigabases of sequencing data and around 88 million unique TCR sequences made up an early release that covered 640 HLA-typed donors. The genetic ancestry cluster associated with self-reported Caucasian donors included about four fifths of the 398 genotyped donors. The study aimed to test whether cataloging public T cell receptors could reveal signatures of past pathogen exposure. The T cell repertoires of 700 or so subjects were profiled by immunosequencing and related to cytomegalovirus serostatus. A separate validation cohort of 100 to 150 different subjects was used in addition to the approximately 700-subject first cohort. High-throughput TCR immunosequencing, statistical association of individual TCRs with disease status, and machine learning were combined to predict cytomegalovirus infection status. A later analysis re-examined previously published TCR beta repertoires from around 670 donors and added high-resolution HLA genotyping to investigate patterns of TCR occurrence. In the later analysis, no new phenotypic data were used to find candidate immune exposures; instead, reliance was placed on TCR beta sequences and their occurrence across donors. An earlier analysis of 587 of the donors used high-throughput TCR beta sequencing to judge whether each TCR beta V gene segment behaved as functional or pseudogenic. Donor age, sex, ethnicity and CMV serostatus were compiled alongside the repertoire data. A later genetic analysis used genome-wide SNP genotypes for about 60% of the 666 donors, treating that subset as a discovery cohort. Every repertoire in the discovery cohort had been generated on one and the same sequencing platform. HLA typing covered class I and class II loci at four-digit resolution. The number of typed donors differed by locus: roughly 620-630 for A, B, C, DRB1 and DQB1; 500 to 550 for DQA1; around 610 for DPA1; and roughly 490 for DPB1. A handful of DR-DQ haplotypes were handled as single units for association and clustering because linkage in the cohort was strong. On average, around 230,000 unique TCR beta nucleotide sequences were sequenced per donor among some 420 genotyped donors of the cohort, with roughly 19% of those sequences being non-productive. Findings and caveats that apply to the study as a whole: The classifier was reported to diagnose cytomegalovirus status with high specificity and sensitivity in both the original and validation cohorts. In this cohort, only TCR beta chains were sequenced, and detectable features were limited by the absence of alpha or paired-chain data. When HLA alleles, especially DR and DQ, strongly co-occurred, TCR associations were difficult to assign to individual alleles. A cluster of highly shared sequence variants was judged likely to be a technical artifact of the sequencing pipeline. In a later genetic analysis, fewer N-insertions in productive TCRs were reported among donors in an Asian-associated ancestry cluster than the roughly 700-donor mean. Three of the identified cytomegalovirus-associated TCR beta chains were confirmed in vitro to be specific for cytomegalovirus antigens. Because some donors lacked HLA typing at each locus, the association tests relied only on the typed subset. A later analysis found that TCR association rates varied across HLA loci, with DRB1 alleles showing the most associated TCRs and HLA-C alleles the fewest. Across donors, most TCR sequences were observed very rarely, whereas some public TCRs were present in many individuals. The study gave a list of 150 to 200 TCR beta chains associated with cytomegalovirus. In a later analysis, HLA-associated TCR beta chains were found to be more clonally expanded and to have lower generation probabilities than equally common non-associated chains. Because counts were too low, around 18 rarely observed V segments, including chromosome 9 orphons, were left out of the earlier analysis of a few hundred of the donors. An earlier analysis of approximately 600 of the donors showed that most TCR beta V segments appeared in productive rearrangements either about 87% or about 30% of the time, which broadly matched IMGT annotations. Sequencing depth was assumed to be roughly uniform across donors in the presence/absence analyses, though that assumption may not hold. Specific HLA alleles were associated with over 15,000 TCR beta sequences at a false discovery rate of 0.05 in a later analysis. Most CMV-associated TCR beta chains appeared to be HLA-restricted in a later analysis, and the HLA associations seemed to be driven largely by CMV exposure. CMV serostatus was the only immune exposure information available for the cohort. A later genetic analysis associated a missense DCLRE1C variant with V-gene and J-gene trimming of TCR beta chains, and an independent cohort replicated the association. In a later analysis, several top co-occurrence clusters were reported to appear linked to parvovirus B19, influenza, CMV and Epstein-Barr virus. A further reported finding was that TCR beta sequences accurately predicted the HLA-A and HLA-B alleles for most subjects in the first cohort. Some IMGT-functional V segments, including TRBV6-2 and TRBV6-3, could not be told apart with the 87-base-pair reads, so those segments were excluded. Correlated functional status among segregating V segments might reflect linkage disequilibrium, but an unknown experimental factor could not be ruled out. According to the authors, the approach could potentially be generalized to other disease states and immunological phenotypes.

The cohort comprised around 690 healthy bone marrow donors. At the time of sampling, all cohort members were nominally healthy, though unrecorded immune exposures were likely present. The donor was CMV seronegative and was included in the group of a few hundred seronegative cohort members. Each donor provided a peripheral blood sample, and peripheral blood mononuclear cells were used for TCR beta sequencing. Genomic DNA extraction from the blood cell samples was performed with the Qiagen DNeasy Blood Extraction Kit. Input material: PBMCs. The source of this sequence is a young man in good health and CMV-seronegative. This chain is built from TRBV7-6 and TRBJ1-1; TRBD1 is perhaps the D gene, given 5 matching bases. The CDR3 in this case is CASSPQTVMNTEAFF. The DNA is as follows: TGTGCCAGCAGCCCCCAGACAGTCATGAACACTGAAGCTTTCTTT.